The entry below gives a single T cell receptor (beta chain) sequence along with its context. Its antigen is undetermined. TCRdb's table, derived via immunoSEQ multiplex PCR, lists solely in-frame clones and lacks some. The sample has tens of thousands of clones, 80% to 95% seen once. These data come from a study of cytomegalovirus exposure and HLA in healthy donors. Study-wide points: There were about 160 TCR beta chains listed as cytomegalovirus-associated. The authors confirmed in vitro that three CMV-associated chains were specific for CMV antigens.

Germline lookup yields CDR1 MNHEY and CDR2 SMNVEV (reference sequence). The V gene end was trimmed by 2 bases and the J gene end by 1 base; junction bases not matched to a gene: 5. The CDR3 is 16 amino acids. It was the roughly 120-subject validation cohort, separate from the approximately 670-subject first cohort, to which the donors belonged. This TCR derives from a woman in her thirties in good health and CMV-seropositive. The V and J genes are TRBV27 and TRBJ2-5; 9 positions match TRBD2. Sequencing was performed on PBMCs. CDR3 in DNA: TGTGCCAGCAGTTTAGCGGGAGGGTGGGGCCAAGAGACCCAGTACTTC. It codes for CASSLAGGWGQETQYF.